Shown below are 20 T cell receptor beta chains from a single sample sequenced in a study of blood T cell repertoires in COVID-19. Using immunoSEQ multiplex PCR, the repertoire was profiled, and TCRdb retains in-frame clones only, with some absent. The sample shows nearly 110,000 clones, roughly four fifths of them seen only once. The source material was peripheral blood. The receptors here all came from a woman aged 60 to 75 with acute or convalescent COVID-19.

This clone was observed a handful of times. The V and J genes are TRBV5-1 and TRBJ1-3, with 7 bases identical to TRBD1. CDR3 size: 17 residues. Germline V gene sequence: CDR1 SGHRS, CDR2 YFSETQ. Trimming took 0 bases from V and 0 from J; bases not matched to a gene: 6. This CDR3 reads CASSLAIGGDSGNTIYF. CDR3 nucleotides: TGCGCCAGCAGCTTGGCCATAGGGGGCGACTCTGGAAACACCATATATTTT.

This clone was detected a few times. This chain joins TRBV2 and TRBJ1-3; TRBD1 agrees at 9 bases. This CDR3 contains 15 residues. Trimming removed 8 bases from V and 0 bases from J; junction bases left unmatched: 5. CDR1 is SNHLY, CDR2 FYNNEI, per germline. The DNA for the CDR3 is TGTGCCAGCCATGGACAGGGGACCTCTGGAAACACCATATATTTT. This gives the protein CASHGQGTSGNTIYF.

DNA for the CDR3: TGTGCCAGCAGTTTGTCACCCCGCGGAGAGACCCAGTACTTC. Translated: CASSLSPRGETQYF. The chain joins TRBV27 to TRBJ2-5; D is undetermined. Trimming took off 3 bases at V and 4 bases at J, with 12 bases between the two ends. Germline loops: CDR1 MNHEY, CDR2 SMNVEV (reference sequence). The CDR3 consists of 14 residues.

V gene TRBV19 combines with J gene TRBJ2-1; 7 bases line up with TRBD2. Germline lookup yields CDR1 LNHDA and CDR2 SQIVND (reference sequence). The CDR3 is made up of 16 amino acids. V gave up 3 bases and J gave up 2 bases; unmatched junction bases: 7. The CDR3 region has the DNA TGTGCCAGTAGTATCCGATCGGCGGGAGCCTACAATGAGCAGTTCTTC. This translates into CASSIRSAGAYNEQFF.

This clone showed up just once. The chain carries TRBV11-3 and TRBJ2-7, with D possibly matching TRBD2 (7 bases). Germline values: CDR1 SGHNT, CDR2 YENEEA. CDR3 length: 15 residues. V was pared by 0 bases and J by 6 bases, with 15 bases between. The CDR3 loop reads CASSLDSRGGGEQYF. CDR3 DNA: TGTGCCAGCAGCTTAGATAGTCGGGGAGGGGGCGAGCAGTACTTC.

The V and J genes are TRBV7-2 and TRBJ2-1; 7 positions agree with TRBD1. The CDR3 spans 14 residues. J lost 1 base, V lost 4 bases, and 1 base had no gene match. Germline-derived CDR1 and CDR2 are SGHTA and FQGNSA. CDR3: CASSSTGSYNEQFF. CDR3 DNA: TGTGCCAGCAGCTCGACAGGGTCCTACAATGAGCAGTTCTTC.

J is TRBJ1-3 and V is TRBV7-9; a possible D gene is TRBD1 (6 bases). V lost 5 bases, J lost 0 bases, and 11 bases lay in between. Germline lookup yields CDR1 SEHNR and CDR2 FQNEAQ (reference sequence). The CDR3 length is 15 residues. DNA of the CDR3: TGTGCCAGCAGCCGGGACATCAACTCTGGAAACACCATATATTTT. As protein: CASSRDINSGNTIYF.

V is TRBV5-1 and J is TRBJ1-4, with D possibly being TRBD1 (6 bases). The CDR3 has 15 residues. With 4 bases removed from V and 3 bases from J, the gap between germline ends came to 13 bases. CDR1 is SGHRS and CDR2 is YFSETQ in the germline V gene. The DNA of the CDR3 is TGCGCCAGCAGCCCTGACGGGGGGCCTAATGAAAAACTGTTTTTT. Amino acid sequence: CASSPDGGPNEKLFF.

The chain has TRBV7-8 and TRBJ2-3; 14 nucleotides align to TRBD2. The V gene end was trimmed by 5 bases and the J gene end by 5 bases; junction bases not matched to a gene: 12. The CDR3 extends over 18 amino acids. From germline, CDR1 is SGHVS and CDR2 FQNEAQ. This chain's CDR3 is CASSKRARLAGGQDTQYF. Here the CDR3 DNA reads TGTGCCAGCAGCAAAAGGGCCCGACTAGCGGGAGGGCAAGATACGCAGTATTTT.

V gene TRBV5-1 combines with J gene TRBJ2-7; 9 bases match TRBD2. This CDR3 is built from 15 residues. Germline values: CDR1 SGHRS, CDR2 YFSETQ. The V and J ends lost 0 bases and 2 bases, in that order; junction bases with no gene match: 3. CDR3 nucleotide sequence: TGCGCCAGCAGCTTGGGACTAGCGGAGACCTACGAGCAGTACTTC. This encodes CASSLGLAETYEQYF.

The genes are TRBV24-1 and TRBJ2-5; perhaps TRBD2 as D (5 bases). The CDR3 extends over 15 amino acids. The V gene's germline CDR1 is KGHDR and CDR2 SFDVKD. Trimming stripped 2 bases from V and 2 bases from J, with 11 bases between. CDR3 in DNA: TGTGCCACCAGTGATTCGCGACTAAGTCAAGAGACCCAGTACTTC. This sequence encodes CATSDSRLSQETQYF.

This clone was seen once. The genes are TRBV5-4 and TRBJ1-1, with D possibly being TRBD1 (5 bases). CDR1 SGHNT and CDR2 YYREEE come from the germline V gene (reference sequence). V was shortened by 1 base and J by 7 bases, with 11 bases between the two germline ends. This CDR3 spans 13 amino acids. This chain's CDR3 is CASSLSAGGEAFF. The CDR3 DNA is TGTGCCAGCAGCTTGTCGGCGGGGGGTGAAGCTTTCTTT.

This chain links TRBV6-4 with TRBJ2-3; 11 positions match TRBD1. V lost 3 bases, J lost 6 bases, and 2 bases stayed unmatched. In germline, CDR1 is MRHNA, CDR2 SNTAGT. The CDR3 runs 14 residues. This CDR3 is CASSEGQGADTQYF. DNA of the CDR3: TGTGCCAGCAGTGAAGGACAGGGGGCGGATACGCAGTATTTT.

V is TRBV3-1 (or the pseudogene TRBV3-2) and J is TRBJ1-1, with 7 bases fitting TRBD1. This CDR3 is built from 15 residues. The V segment lost 0 bases and the J segment 6 bases; nucleotides outside the gene matches: 7. The germline V gene has CDR1 LGHDT and CDR2 YNNKEL (reference sequence). CDR3 amino acids: CASSQDGGTGAEAFF. Written as DNA, the CDR3 is TGTGCCAGCAGCCAAGATGGCGGTACAGGGGCTGAAGCTTTCTTT.

Written as DNA, the CDR3 is TGCGCCAGCAGCGAGGGGAGCGGGGTGTCTCGGGGTACGCAGTATTTT. It encodes CASSEGSGVSRGTQYF. J is TRBJ2-3 and V is TRBV4-1; TRBD2 matches at 7 bases. The CDR3 sequence is 16 residues long. CDR1 is MGHRA, CDR2 YSYEKL, per germline. The V segment lost 5 bases and the J segment 8 bases; nucleotides outside the gene matches: 16.

CDR3: CASTGGSSYNEQFF. The CDR3 DNA follows: TGTGCCAGTACGGGGGGAAGCTCCTACAATGAGCAGTTCTTC. This sequence joins TRBV6-6 and TRBJ2-1, with 7 nucleotides matching TRBD2. The CDR3 runs to 14 residues. CDR1 and CDR2 from the germline V gene are MNHNY and SVGAGI (reference sequence). Trimming removed 9 bases from V and 0 bases from J; junction bases left unmatched: 5.

Only one count was recorded for this clone. V gene TRBV19 combines with J gene TRBJ2-1; the match to TRBD1 covers 9 bases. Losses at the gene ends were 2 bases for V and 8 bases for J; bases not matched to a gene: 10. Germline V gene sequence: CDR1 LNHDA, CDR2 SQIVND (reference sequence). There are 16 residues in the CDR3. Here the CDR3 DNA reads TGTGCCAGTAGTATACCGGGACAGGGAAGTGGAGATGAGCAGTTCTTC. Translating gives CASSIPGQGSGDEQFF.

This chain uses TRBV6-1 with TRBJ1-2; possible D gene TRBD1, 6 bases. This CDR3 is built from 15 residues. V was pared by 3 bases and J by 4 bases, with 15 bases between. Germline V gene sequence: CDR1 MNHNS, CDR2 SASEGT. CDR3 in amino acids: CASSDPDRSVYGYTF. The CDR3 nucleotides are TGTGCCAGCAGTGACCCTGACAGGTCCGTCTATGGCTACACCTTC.

The gene calls are TRBV18 and TRBJ2-1; 8 nucleotides match TRBD2. This CDR3 has 15 residues. V lost 0 bases and J lost 2; bases outside the gene matches: 0. Germline values: CDR1 KGHSH, CDR2 LQKENI. CDR3 nucleotides: TGTGCCAGCTCACCACCAGCGGGAGCCTACAATGAGCAGTTCTTC. Protein sequence: CASSPPAGAYNEQFF.

This clone was recorded once. V is TRBV6-4 and J is TRBJ1-2, with 8 bases identical to TRBD1. This CDR3 spans 16 amino acids. V was pared by 4 bases and J by 0 bases, with 7 bases of the junction left unmatched. Germline CDR1 and CDR2: MRHNA and SNTAGT. CDR3 in amino acids: CASSGDRRQTNYGYTF. In DNA form, the CDR3 reads TGTGCCAGCAGTGGGGACAGGCGCCAAACTAACTATGGCTACACCTTC.